Each of the 8 T cell receptor beta chains below was sequenced from the same sample in a study of blood T cell repertoires in COVID-19. Profiled with immunoSEQ multiplex PCR; TCRdb holds only in-frame clones, not every one. The sample contains roughly 200,000 clones, 83% of which appear only once. The sample consisted of PBMCs or T cells enriched from blood (not recorded which). The receptors shown here come from a woman between 50 and 59 years old who had been exposed to COVID-19.

This clone appeared once. CDR3 bases: TGCGCCAGCAGTCAATTAGACAGCCTAGTCTACGAGCAGTACTTC. It translates to CASSQLDSLVYEQYF. V and J are TRBV23-1 and TRBJ2-7, with a possible D match to TRBD1 (5 bases). TRBV23-1 counts as an open reading frame of uncertain function. Trimming left V 1 base short and J 3 bases short, with 13 bases between. The CDR3 length is 15 residues.

V gene TRBV19 combines with J gene TRBJ1-1; tentative D call: TRBD1 (6 bases). The germline gives CDR1 LNHDA, CDR2 SQIVND (reference sequence). V dropped 3 bases and J dropped 5 bases, with 10 bases sitting between them. The CDR3 is 13 residues long. The CDR3 is CASSIDTGTEAFF. The DNA for the CDR3 is TGTGCCAGTAGTATTGACACAGGGACTGAAGCTTTCTTT.

Concerning this clone: The same CDR3 arises from other DNA sequences in this sample as well. The chain links TRBV9 to TRBJ2-1; 7 positions match TRBD1. J lost 6 bases, V lost 2 bases, and 2 bases had no gene match. This CDR3 spans 13 amino acids. The germline gives CDR1 SGDLS, CDR2 YYNGEE. CDR3 coding DNA: TGTGCCAGCAGCGTTTCAGGGGGCAATGAGCAGTTCTTC. Protein product: CASSVSGGNEQFF.

V is TRBV28 and J is TRBJ1-1; 7 bases agree with TRBD1. J gave up 8 bases and V 6 bases, and 6 bases lay outside the gene matches. The CDR3 runs 12 residues. The germline V gene encodes CDR1 MDHEN and CDR2 SYDVKM. The CDR3 reads CASRVPGQEAFF. CDR3 in DNA: TGTGCCAGCAGGGTACCGGGACAGGAAGCTTTCTTT.

The chain carries TRBV7-8 and TRBJ1-4; D unclear. V lost 0 bases and J 8 bases, leaving 16 bases between the germline ends. This CDR3 region has 16 residues. Per the germline V gene, CDR1 is SGHVS and CDR2 is FQNEAQ. CDR3 sequence reads: CASSLAGGSRGEKLFF. In DNA form, the CDR3 reads TGTGCCAGCAGCTTAGCGGGTGGGAGTAGAGGAGAAAAACTGTTTTTT.

This clone occurred once. The chain is built from TRBV30 and TRBJ2-7; TRBD2 agrees at 13 bases. In germline, CDR1 is GTSNPN, CDR2 SVGIG (reference sequence). The CDR3 loop spans 14 amino acids. V shed 2 bases and J 5 bases; nucleotides not matched to a gene: 3. The CDR3 DNA follows: TGTGCCTGGAGTACTAGCGGGGGGGCGGACGAGCAGTACTTC. Translated, it gives CAWSTSGGADEQYF.

J is TRBJ1-1 and V is TRBV6-5, with D possibly being TRBD1 (5 bases). The CDR3 has 14 amino acids. V was trimmed by 2 bases and J by 6 bases, leaving 13 bases between them. Germline V lookup: CDR1 MNHEY, CDR2 SVGAGI. CDR3 region: CASSYDRTRPEAFF. CDR3 nucleotide sequence: TGTGCCAGCAGTTACGATAGGACAAGACCTGAAGCTTTCTTT.

This rearrangement joins TRBV4-3 to TRBJ1-2, with a tentative D call TRBD1 (6 bases). Germline V lookup: CDR1 LGHNA, CDR2 YSLEER. The CDR3 is 15 residues long. V was cut by 0 bases and J by 3 bases, with 11 bases left in between. CDR3 sequence (DNA): TGCGCCAGCAGCCAAGATCTCGGACAGTACTATGGCTACACCTTC. This gives the protein CASSQDLGQYYGYTF.